This entry lists 5 T cell receptor beta chains sequenced from one sample in a study of T cell repertoires in cytomegalovirus infection. TCRdb redid the calling of the reads with MiXCR, one entry per CDR3 protein. Among 200,000 or so distinct CDR3 sequences, 15% to 20% were seen once, and the ten largest hold roughly 2.9%. Sequencing used PBMCs. Source of these receptors: a human donor in good health (CMV status not recorded). Some clones in this sample may be carry-over from other donors' samples.

This clonotype was found many times. This rearrangement joins TRBV12-3 or TRBV12-4 to TRBJ1-1, with a possible D match to TRBD1 (5 bases). Trimming left V 3 bases short and J 3 bases short, with 14 bases between. CDR3 length: 15 amino acids. CDR3 loop: CASSLRREGHTEAFF. CDR3 DNA: TGTGCCAGCAGTTTGCGACGCGAGGGACACACTGAAGCTTTCTTT.

In this sample, this clonotype turned up a few times. This chain connects TRBV4-3 to TRBJ1-1; 8 bases agree with TRBD1. The CDR3 is 16 amino acids. After removal of 3 bases from V and 4 bases from J, the junction contained 10 bases not matched to a gene. Per the germline V gene, CDR1 is LGHNA and CDR2 is YSLEER. CDR3 sequence reads: CASSHPGQGRGTEAFF. In DNA, the CDR3 is TGCGCCAGCAGCCACCCCGGACAGGGAAGAGGCACTGAAGCTTTCTTT.

There are many counts of this clonotype. V usage is TRBV10-3 and J usage is TRBJ1-4, with D unresolved. This CDR3 comprises 14 residues. Germline V gives CDR1 ENHRY, CDR2 SYGVKD. Trimming cost V 11 bases and J 0 bases, with 13 bases left between them. CDR3 region: CASYGGATNEKLFF. In DNA, the CDR3 is TGTGCCTCGTACGGAGGTGCAACTAATGAAAAACTGTTTTTT.

This clonotype came up a few times. The chain is built from TRBV2 and TRBJ1-1, with a possible D match to TRBD1 (6 bases). The length of the CDR3 is 14 residues. V was cut by 7 bases and J by 0 bases, with 12 bases left in between. Germline CDR1 is SNHLY and CDR2 is FYNNEI. The CDR3 region has the DNA TGTGCCAGCACTGGACAGCCGATGAACACTGAAGCTTTCTTT. It encodes CASTGQPMNTEAFF.

The rearrangement joins TRBV28 to TRBJ2-2, with D perhaps being TRBD1 or TRBD2 (6 bases each). This CDR3 has 15 amino acids. Germline V gene data show CDR1 as MDHEN and CDR2 as SYDVKM. The V and J ends lost 5 bases and 5 bases respectively, with 15 bases between them. CDR3 loop: CASSLGGSGTGELFF. Written as DNA, the CDR3 is TGTGCCAGCAGTCTAGGGGGGAGCGGTACCGGGGAGCTGTTTTTT. Complete variable domain (other parts from reference TRBV28 and TRBJ2-2): DVKVTQSSRYLVKRTGEKVFLECVQDMDHENMFWYRQDPGLGLRLIYFSYDVKMKEKGDIPEGYSVSREKKERFSLILESASTNQTSMYLCASSLGGSGTGELFFGEGSRLTVL.